These 14 T cell receptor beta chains came from one sample sequenced in a study of early T cells in non-severe SARS-CoV-2 infection. A single record per CDR3 protein comes from TCRdb applying MiXCR to the 5' RACE reads. The sample contains 20,000 to 25,000 distinct CDR3 sequences, roughly 5.6% of which appear only once. This material consisted of whole blood, taken at baseline. Receptor source: an adult who was a healthcare worker with PCR-confirmed SARS-CoV-2 infection or an uninfected control (not recorded which).

This clonotype has ten or more counts. The V gene is TRBV19, the J gene TRBJ2-1, with 7 bases fitting TRBD2. CDR1 is LNHDA, CDR2 SQIVND, per germline (reference sequence). This CDR3 spans 17 amino acids. After removal of 4 bases from V and 0 bases from J, the junction contained 9 bases not matched to a gene. The CDR3 loop reads CASSTPPGLISYNEQFF. The CDR3 DNA follows: TGTGCCAGTAGTACTCCCCCGGGACTAATCTCCTACAATGAGCAGTTCTTC.

This clonotype has more than one count but fewer than ten. This chain connects TRBV29-1 to TRBJ2-7, with D tentatively TRBD2 (6 bases). CDR1 and CDR2 from the germline V gene are SQVTM and ANQGSEA. V dropped 7 bases and J dropped 3 bases, with 10 bases sitting between them. The CDR3 is 11 amino acids. CDR3 nucleotides: TGCAGCGCCCGGACTAACTACGAGCAGTACTTC. Translating gives CSARTNYEQYF.

This clonotype was recorded at least ten times. V is TRBV7-3 and J is TRBJ1-6; the D is unclear. Germline lookup yields CDR1 SGHTA and CDR2 FQGTGA. The CDR3 covers 15 residues. V dropped 0 bases and J dropped 5 bases, with 8 bases sitting between them. CDR3 sequence reads: CASSLTSVNNSPLHF. The CDR3, as DNA: TGTGCCAGCAGCTTAACGTCGGTGAATAATTCACCCCTCCACTTT.

There are many counts of this clonotype. The junction departs from the called germline gene at one end, perhaps through a read error. The rearrangement links TRBV7-7 to TRBJ1-1; possible D gene TRBD1, 5 bases. The CDR3 runs to 16 residues. Germline CDR1 SSHAT, CDR2 FNYEAQ (reference sequence). CDR3 sequence (DNA): TGTGCTAGCAGCTTAGGGGAGGCGGCAGGAGGCACTGAAGCTTTCTTT. Translated, it gives CASSLGEAAGGTEAFF.

This clonotype was found many times. The rearrangement joins TRBV4-3 to TRBJ2-7; D remains ambiguous. The germline V and J ends were trimmed by 1 base and 3 bases, with 19 bases remaining between them. CDR3 size: 17 residues. Germline V gives CDR1 LGHNA, CDR2 YSLEER. CDR3 sequence (DNA): TGCGCCAGCAGCCAAGGTCGGGCAGGCCCTTCCAACTACGAGCAGTACTTC. Translating gives CASSQGRAGPSNYEQYF.

This clonotype is medium-sized. V and J are TRBV18 and TRBJ1-6, with 8 bases aligning to TRBD1. This CDR3 comprises 18 residues. Looked up from germline, CDR1 is KGHSH and CDR2 is LQKENI. The junction had 18 bases not matched to a gene; V was cut back by 5 bases and J by 9 bases. The CDR3 is CASSSQGAPDPIVSPLHF. CDR3 nucleotides: TGTGCCAGCTCATCTCAGGGGGCTCCGGACCCAATCGTTTCACCCCTCCACTTT.

The table lists this clonotype with many counts. The chain couples TRBV29-1 to TRBJ2-7, with 11 bases identical to TRBD1. Germline V gene lookup returns CDR1 SQVTM and CDR2 ANQGSEA. The CDR3 runs to 15 residues. Germline trimming cut 6 bases from V and 0 bases from J; bases unmatched to any gene: 7. The CDR3 sequence: CSVPGTGGNSYEQYF. The CDR3 DNA reads as TGCAGCGTCCCAGGGACAGGGGGGAACTCCTACGAGCAGTACTTC.

In this sample, this clonotype turned up a few times. J is TRBJ1-1 and V is TRBV10-1; D is undetermined. Germline V lookup: CDR1 WNHNN, CDR2 SYGVQD (reference sequence). The CDR3 loop spans 13 amino acids. Trimming took 3 bases from V and 5 from J, leaving 10 bases between them. As DNA, the CDR3 is TGCGCCAGCAGTGACTCCGGTTGGACTGAAGCTTTCTTT. Protein: CASSDSGWTEAFF.

This clonotype was seen only a few times. The J gene is TRBJ1-6, the V gene TRBV30; D not resolved. Germline values: CDR1 GTSNPN, CDR2 SVGIG (reference sequence). Deletions cut 5 bases from V and 0 bases from J, with 8 bases between. This CDR3 contains 14 residues. In nucleotides, the CDR3 is TGTGCCTGGGATGCGAGCTCCTATAATTCACCCCTCCACTTT. It yields the protein CAWDASSYNSPLHF. The full variable domain, rest sourced from reference TRBV30 and TRBJ1-6, is SQTIHQWPATLVQPVGSPLSLECTVEGTSNPNLYWYRQAAGRGLQLLFYSVGIGQISSEVPQNLSASRPQDRQFILSSKKLLLSDSGFYLCAWDASSYNSPLHFGNGTRLTVT.

A few counts support this clonotype. V usage is TRBV7-9 and J usage is TRBJ1-1; 9 bases are shared with TRBD1. V lost 5 bases, J lost 3 bases, and 4 bases stayed unmatched. Germline V lookup: CDR1 SEHNR, CDR2 FQNEAQ (reference sequence). This CDR3 region has 14 residues. Here the CDR3 DNA reads TGTGCCAGCAGCATGACAGGGGGAGACACTGAAGCTTTCTTT. Its translation is CASSMTGGDTEAFF.

Ten or more counts support this clonotype. The chain uses TRBV29-1 and TRBJ2-3, with no clear D. The germline V gene encodes CDR1 SQVTM and CDR2 ANQGSEA. Trimming took 7 bases from V and 10 from J, leaving 15 bases between them. The CDR3 runs 11 residues. This CDR3 reads CSGKTGYAQYF. CDR3 DNA: TGCAGCGGGAAGACTGGGTATGCGCAGTATTTT.

Many counts were recorded for this clonotype. The chain has TRBV30 and TRBJ1-1; 11 nucleotides line up with TRBD1. Germline V gives CDR1 GTSNPN, CDR2 SVGIG (reference sequence). The trim removed 5 bases at V and 5 bases at J, leaving 4 bases unmatched. This CDR3 comprises 13 residues. CDR3 region: CAWSGTGGTEAFF. The CDR3 nucleotides are TGTGCCTGGTCCGGGACAGGGGGGACTGAAGCTTTCTTT. The full variable domain, its missing parts supplied by reference TRBV30 and TRBJ1-1, is SQTIHQWPATLVQPVGSPLSLECTVEGTSNPNLYWYRQAAGRGLQLLFYSVGIGQISSEVPQNLSASRPQDRQFILSSKKLLLSDSGFYLCAWSGTGGTEAFFGQGTRLTVV.

This clonotype was counted at least ten times. The rearrangement uses TRBV12-3 or TRBV12-4 and TRBJ2-3; 8 nucleotides align to TRBD1. The trim removed 6 bases at V and 3 bases at J, leaving 8 bases unmatched. This CDR3 has 15 amino acids. The CDR3 nucleotides read TGTGCCAGCAGCCATGGACAGGGAGTTACAGATACGCAGTATTTT. Protein: CASSHGQGVTDTQYF.

This clonotype was detected many times. The V gene is TRBV4-3, the J gene TRBJ1-4; 8 bases are a match to TRBD1. The CDR3 runs 15 residues. Trimming took 2 bases from V and 6 from J; bases not matched to a gene: 5. Germline-derived CDR1 and CDR2 are LGHNA and YSLEER. The CDR3 sequence is CASSQQGQVDEKLFF. In DNA, the CDR3 is TGCGCCAGCAGCCAACAGGGACAGGTCGATGAAAAACTGTTTTTT.